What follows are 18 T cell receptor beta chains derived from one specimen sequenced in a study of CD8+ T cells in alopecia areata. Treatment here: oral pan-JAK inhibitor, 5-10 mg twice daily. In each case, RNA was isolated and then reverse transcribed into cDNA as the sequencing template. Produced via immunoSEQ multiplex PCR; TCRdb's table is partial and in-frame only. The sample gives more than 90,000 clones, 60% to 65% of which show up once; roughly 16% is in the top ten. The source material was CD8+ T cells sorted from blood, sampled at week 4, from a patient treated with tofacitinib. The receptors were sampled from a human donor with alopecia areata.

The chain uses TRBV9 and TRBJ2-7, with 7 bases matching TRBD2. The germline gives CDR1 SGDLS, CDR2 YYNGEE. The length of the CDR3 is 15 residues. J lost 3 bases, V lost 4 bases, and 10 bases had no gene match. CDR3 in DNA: TGTGCCAGCAGCCCCCGGGGGGAAAGGGGCTACGAGCAGTACTTC. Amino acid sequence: CASSPRGERGYEQYF.

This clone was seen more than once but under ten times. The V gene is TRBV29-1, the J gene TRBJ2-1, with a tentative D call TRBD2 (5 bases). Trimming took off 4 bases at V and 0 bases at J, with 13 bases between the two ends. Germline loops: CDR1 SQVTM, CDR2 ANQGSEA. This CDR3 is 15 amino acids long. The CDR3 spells CSVGIAYSSYNEQFF. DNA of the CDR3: TGCAGCGTTGGAATAGCGTATAGCTCCTACAATGAGCAGTTCTTC.

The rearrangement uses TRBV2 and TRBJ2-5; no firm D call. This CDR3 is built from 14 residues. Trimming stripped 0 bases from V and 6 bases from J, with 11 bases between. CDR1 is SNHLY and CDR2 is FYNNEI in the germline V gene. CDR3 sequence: CASSEAGFGKTQYF. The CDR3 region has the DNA TGTGCCAGCAGTGAAGCGGGGTTTGGGAAGACCCAGTACTTC.

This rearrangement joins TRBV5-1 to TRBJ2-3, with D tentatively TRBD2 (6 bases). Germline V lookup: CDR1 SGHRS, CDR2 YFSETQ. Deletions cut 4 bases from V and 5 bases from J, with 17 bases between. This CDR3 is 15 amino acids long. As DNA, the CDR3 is TGCGCCAGCAGCAGCCGGACTACCCGCGGAGATACGCAGTATTTT. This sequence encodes CASSSRTTRGDTQYF.

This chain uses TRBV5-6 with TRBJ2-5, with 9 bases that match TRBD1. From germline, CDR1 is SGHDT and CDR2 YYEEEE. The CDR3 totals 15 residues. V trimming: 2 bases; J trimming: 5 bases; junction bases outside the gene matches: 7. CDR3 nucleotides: TGTGCCAGCAGCTTAGGACAGGGGTACGTGGAGACCCAGTACTTC. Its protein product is CASSLGQGYVETQYF.

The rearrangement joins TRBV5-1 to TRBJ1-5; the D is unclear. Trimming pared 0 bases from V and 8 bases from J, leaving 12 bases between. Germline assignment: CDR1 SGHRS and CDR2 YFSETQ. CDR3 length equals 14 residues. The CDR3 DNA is TGCGCCAGCAGCTTGGATTTCCCCGCGGAGCCCCAGCATTTT. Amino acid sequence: CASSLDFPAEPQHF.

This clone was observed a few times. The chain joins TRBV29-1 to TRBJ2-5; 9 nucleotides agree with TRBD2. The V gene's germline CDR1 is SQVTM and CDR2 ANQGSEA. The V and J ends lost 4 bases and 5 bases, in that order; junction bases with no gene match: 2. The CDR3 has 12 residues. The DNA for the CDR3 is TGCAGCGTTGTGAGCGGGGGGGAGACCCAGTACTTC. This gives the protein CSVVSGGETQYF.

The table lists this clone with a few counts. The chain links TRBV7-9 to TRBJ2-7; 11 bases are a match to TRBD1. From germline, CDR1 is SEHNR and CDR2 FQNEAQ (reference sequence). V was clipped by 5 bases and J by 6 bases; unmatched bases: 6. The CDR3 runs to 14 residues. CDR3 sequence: CASSHRDRGSEQYF. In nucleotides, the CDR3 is TGTGCCAGCAGCCACCGGGACAGGGGGAGCGAGCAGTACTTC.

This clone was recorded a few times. The CDR3 here is CASSSPQKQETQYF. CDR3 nucleotide sequence: TGCGCCAGCAGCTCCCCTCAGAAACAAGAGACCCAGTACTTC. The chain has TRBV5-1 and TRBJ2-5, with D uncertain. Germline V gene lookup returns CDR1 SGHRS and CDR2 YFSETQ. The CDR3 extends over 14 amino acids. V was cut by 3 bases and J by 2 bases, with 11 bases left in between. Supplemented by reference TRBV5-1 and TRBJ2-5, the full variable domain reads KAGVTQTPRYLIKTRGQQVTLSCSPISGHRSVSWYQQTPGQGLQFLFEYFSETQRNKGNFPGRFSGRQFSNSRSEMNVSTLELGDSALYLCASSSPQKQETQYFGPGTRLLVL.

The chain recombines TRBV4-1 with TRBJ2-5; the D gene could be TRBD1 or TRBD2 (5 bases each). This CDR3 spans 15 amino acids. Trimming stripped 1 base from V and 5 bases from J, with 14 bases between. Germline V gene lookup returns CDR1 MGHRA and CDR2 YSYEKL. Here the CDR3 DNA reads TGCGCCAGCAGCCAAGGGGACCTGGGTCAGGAGACCCAGTACTTC. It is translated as CASSQGDLGQETQYF.

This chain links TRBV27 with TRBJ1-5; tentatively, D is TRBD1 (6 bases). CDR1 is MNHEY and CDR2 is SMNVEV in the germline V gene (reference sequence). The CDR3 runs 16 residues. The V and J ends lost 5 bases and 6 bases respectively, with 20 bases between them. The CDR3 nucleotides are TGTGCCAGCAGTATAAGGGGGGGGGCTGAGGGTCAGCCCCAGCATTTT. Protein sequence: CASSIRGGAEGQPQHF.

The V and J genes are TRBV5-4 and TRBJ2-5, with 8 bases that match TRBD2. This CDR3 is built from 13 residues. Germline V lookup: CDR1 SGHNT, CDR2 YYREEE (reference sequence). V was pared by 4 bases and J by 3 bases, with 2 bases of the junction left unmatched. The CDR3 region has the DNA TGTGCCAGCAGCCCCGGGGGGGAAGAGACCCAGTACTTC. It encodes CASSPGGEETQYF.

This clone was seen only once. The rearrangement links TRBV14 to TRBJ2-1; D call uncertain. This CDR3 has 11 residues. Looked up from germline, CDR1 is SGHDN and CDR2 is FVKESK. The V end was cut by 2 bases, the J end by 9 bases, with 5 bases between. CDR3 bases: TGTGCCAGCAGCCAATTGGGTGAGCAGTTCTTC. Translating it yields CASSQLGEQFF. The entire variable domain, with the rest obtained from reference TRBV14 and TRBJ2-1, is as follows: EAGVTQFPSHSVIEKGQTVTLRCDPISGHDNLYWYRRVMGKEIKFLLHFVKESKQDESGMPNNRFLAERTGGTYSTLKVQPAELEDSGVYFCASSQLGEQFFGPGTRLTVL.

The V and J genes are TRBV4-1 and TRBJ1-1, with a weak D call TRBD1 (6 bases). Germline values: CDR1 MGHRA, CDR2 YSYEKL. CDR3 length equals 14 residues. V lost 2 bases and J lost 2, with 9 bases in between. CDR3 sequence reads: CASSQRTANTEAFF. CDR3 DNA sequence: TGCGCCAGCAGCCAACGGACAGCAAACACTGAAGCTTTCTTT.

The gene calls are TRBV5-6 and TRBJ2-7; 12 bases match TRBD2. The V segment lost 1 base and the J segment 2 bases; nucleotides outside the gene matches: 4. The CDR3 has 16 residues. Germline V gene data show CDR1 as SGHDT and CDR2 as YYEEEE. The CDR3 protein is CASSLWTSGTPYEQYF. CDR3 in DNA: TGTGCCAGCAGCTTGTGGACTAGCGGGACTCCCTACGAGCAGTACTTC.

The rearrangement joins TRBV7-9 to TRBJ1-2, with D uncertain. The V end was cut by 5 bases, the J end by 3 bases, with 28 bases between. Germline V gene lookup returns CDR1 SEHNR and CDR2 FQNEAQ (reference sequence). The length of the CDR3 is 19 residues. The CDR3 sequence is CASSPPRGVEKNTDYGYTF. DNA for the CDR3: TGTGCCAGCAGCCCCCCTCGTGGCGTAGAGAAAAACACCGACTATGGCTACACCTTC.

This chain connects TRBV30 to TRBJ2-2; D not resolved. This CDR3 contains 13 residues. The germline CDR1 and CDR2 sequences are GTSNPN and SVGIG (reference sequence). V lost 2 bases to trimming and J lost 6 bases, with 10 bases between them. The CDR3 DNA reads TGTGCCTGGAGTCCCGGGCTTTCCGGGGAGCTGTTTTTT. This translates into CAWSPGLSGELFF.

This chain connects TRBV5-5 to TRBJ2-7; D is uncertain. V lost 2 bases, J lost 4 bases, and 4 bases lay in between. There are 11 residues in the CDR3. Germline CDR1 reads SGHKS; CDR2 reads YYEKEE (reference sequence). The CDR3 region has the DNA TGTGCCAGCAGCTTAATATACGAGCAGTACTTC. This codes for CASSLIYEQYF.